These T cell receptor beta chains were read from a single sample in a study of blood T cell repertoires in COVID-19. Assay used: immunoSEQ multiplex PCR; TCRdb lists only in-frame clones, some missing. Of 350,000 to 550,000 clones in the sample, 80% to 90% were seen once. Sequencing was performed on PBMCs or T cells enriched from blood (not recorded which). The receptors originated from a man aged 25-40 years who had recovered from COVID-19. Both conserved end residues are part of each CDR3. A D gene is named only where the DNA matches it firmly. Not all rows give a size; the values are once, few, many and, for expanded clones, a class.

TRBV18	TRBD1	TRBJ2-1	NA	TGTGCCAGCTCAGCTGACAGGGTCAATGAGCAGTTCTTC	CASSADRVNEQFF
TRBV18	NA	TRBJ1-5	NA	TGTGCCAGCTCAGTTGACAGTCGCAATCAGCCCCAGCATTTT	CASSVDSRNQPQHF
TRBV10-1	TRBD1	TRBJ2-7	NA	TGCGCCGAGGGGACAGTCCCCAACGAGCAGTACTTC	CAEGTVPNEQYF
TRBV29-1	NA	TRBJ1-1	once	TGCAGCGTTTCCGGGAACACTGAAGCTTTCTTT	CSVSGNTEAFF
TRBV18	TRBD2	TRBJ2-1	NA	TGTGCCAGCTCACCTTTGTGGCTAGCGGGAGGGAATGAGCAGTTCTTC	CASSPLWLAGGNEQFF
TRBV2	NA	TRBJ2-3	NA	TGTGCCAGCAGCTCAAACGCACTAGCCACAGATACGCAGTATTTT	CASSSNALATDTQYF
TRBV28	NA	TRBJ1-3	once	TGTGCCAGCACCGCTAGAGGGAAAAAGGGCCTCTCTGGAAACACCATATATTTT	CASTARGKKGLSGNTIYF
TRBV3-1/TRBV3-2	NA	TRBJ1-1	NA	TGTGCCAGCAGCCTCAACAGTCTAGCTTTCTTT	CASSLNSLAFF
TRBV3-1/TRBV3-2	NA	TRBJ1-4	NA	TGTGCCAGCAGCCACCCTGGGACAAAGGGTGAAAAACTGTTTTTT	CASSHPGTKGEKLFF
TRBV30	NA	TRBJ1-2	NA	TGTGCCTGGAGTCATTCGGCAGCGACTGTCTATGGCTACACCTTC	CAWSHSAATVYGYTF
TRBV28	NA	TRBJ1-1	NA	TGTGCCAGCAGTTTATGGGGTAACAGGGCGGTGAACACTGAAGCTTTCTTT	CASSLWGNRAVNTEAFF
TRBV6-1	TRBD1	TRBJ1-1	few	TGTGCCAGCAGTGCGGCAGGGGGCCATCCTTTGAACACTGAAGCTTTCTTT	CASSAAGGHPLNTEAFF
TRBV28	TRBD1	TRBJ1-1	NA	TGTGCCAGCAGTCCGCCGGGACAGGGGAACACTGAAGCTTTCTTT	CASSPPGQGNTEAFF